The next 18 T cell receptor beta chains were all read from a single sample in a study of radiation and T cells in renal cell carcinoma (TCRdb year 2020). Libraries came from the immunoSEQ multiplex PCR assay. TCRdb limited this immuneACCESS table to in-frame rearrangements with V and J called. A share of clones is missing; checked studies link under half to unresolved V genes, and the rest is unexplained. For this sample there are 120,000 or so clones; more than 80% appear just once. The top ten clonotypes cover over 1.5% of the sample. The sample's time point label is to be understood as: blood 2 weeks post-SBRT. This sample's treatment or condition label indicates: 15 Gy SBRT to primary tumor, nephrectomy 4 weeks later. The source material was blood, sampled from a patient whose treatment included radiotherapy and nephrectomy. These receptors were collected from a woman aged 55 to 70 with renal cell carcinoma.

This clone was seen once. V gene TRBV19 combines with J gene TRBJ2-1; D unresolved. Germline CDR1 reads LNHDA; CDR2 reads SQIVND (reference sequence). This CDR3 is 15 amino acids long. V lost 7 bases, J lost 7 bases, and 20 bases lay in between. The chain's CDR3 is CASTPGLRVGNEQFF. Written as DNA, the CDR3 is TGTGCCAGTACCCCCGGCCTACGAGTGGGGAATGAGCAGTTCTTC.

This rearrangement joins TRBV7-9 to TRBJ1-2; D might be TRBD1 (6 bases). The V end lost 1 base, the J end lost 11 bases, and 14 bases lay between the germline ends. This CDR3 is built from 13 residues. The germline V gene has CDR1 SEHNR and CDR2 FQNEAQ (reference sequence). The CDR3 spells CASSLGGQPRYTF. The CDR3, as DNA: TGTGCCAGCAGCTTAGGAGGACAGCCACGGTACACCTTC.

The rearrangement joins TRBV7-2 to TRBJ1-5; D gene unclear. The germline V gene has CDR1 SGHTA and CDR2 FQGNSA. Trimming took 4 bases from V and 3 from J, leaving 10 bases between them. The CDR3 loop spans 14 amino acids. The CDR3 is CASSYGRNNQPQHF. CDR3 coding DNA: TGTGCCAGCAGCTATGGCAGAAACAATCAGCCCCAGCATTTT.

The chain joins TRBV30 to TRBJ2-1; D call uncertain. This CDR3 has 11 amino acids. Looked up from germline, CDR1 is GTSNPN and CDR2 is SVGIG (reference sequence). This CDR3 is CVLSFHNEQFF. Written as DNA, the CDR3 is TGTGTACTTTCGTTTCACAATGAGCAGTTCTTC.

The chain is built from TRBV7-6 and TRBJ2-1, with 9 bases that match TRBD2. The V gene's germline CDR1 is SGHVS and CDR2 FNYEAQ. This CDR3 has 16 residues. The ends lost 5 bases at V and 8 bases at J; junction bases unmatched: 13. The CDR3 sequence is CASSGRLAEGGDEQFF. The CDR3 DNA is TGTGCCAGCAGCGGCCGACTAGCGGAGGGTGGGGATGAGCAGTTCTTC. Full variable domain (remainder filled in from reference TRBV7-6 and TRBJ2-1): GAGVSQSPRYKVTKRGQDVALRCDPISGHVSLYWYRQALGQGPEFLTYFNYEAQQDKSGLPNDRFSAERPEGSISTLTIQRTEQRDSAMYRCASSGRLAEGGDEQFFGPGTRLTVL.

The chain links TRBV5-1 to TRBJ1-1; no clear D. Trimming shortened V by 3 bases and J by 2 bases, and 14 bases separated the two germline ends. The V gene's germline CDR1 is SGHRS and CDR2 YFSETQ. The CDR3 length is 15 residues. The CDR3 DNA reads TGCGCCAGCAGCTCGCAGGACGTAGGTAACACTGAAGCTTTCTTT. Amino acid sequence: CASSSQDVGNTEAFF.

V usage is TRBV5-4 and J usage is TRBJ2-2; TRBD2 is a possible D gene (5 bases). CDR1 and CDR2 (germline): SGHNT, YYREEE (reference sequence). V was pared by 4 bases and J by 1 base, with 8 bases between. The CDR3 contains 14 residues. In nucleotides, the CDR3 is TGTGCCAGCAGCGTCGGACTGAACACCGGGGAGCTGTTTTTT. Its protein is CASSVGLNTGELFF.

The chain couples TRBV5-1 to TRBJ2-1; 11 bases map to TRBD1. The CDR3 runs 16 residues. Germline CDR1 is SGHRS and CDR2 is YFSETQ. With 0 bases clipped from V and 7 bases from J, the junction kept 6 bases outside the gene matches. The CDR3 region is CASSLVRTGGGNEQFF. For the CDR3, the DNA is TGCGCCAGCAGCTTGGTACGGACAGGGGGCGGGAATGAGCAGTTCTTC.

The chain links TRBV6-6 to TRBJ2-1, with D possibly being TRBD1 or TRBD2 (5 bases each). The CDR3 has 16 amino acids. V was clipped by 0 bases and J by 0 bases, with 9 bases between them. Looked up from germline, CDR1 is MNHNY and CDR2 is SVGAGI (reference sequence). In DNA, the CDR3 is TGTGCCAGCAGTTACTCGAGGGGAAGCTCCTACAATGAGCAGTTCTTC. Translated, it gives CASSYSRGSSYNEQFF.

J is TRBJ1-1 and V is TRBV6-6, with 7 bases that match TRBD1. Germline-derived CDR1 and CDR2 are MNHNY and SVGAGI (reference sequence). CDR3 size: 14 residues. V lost 7 bases and J lost 0; bases outside the gene matches: 5. Here the CDR3 DNA reads TGTGCCAGCACCTACAGGGGAGTGAACACTGAAGCTTTCTTT. The encoded protein is CASTYRGVNTEAFF.

The chain combines TRBV11-2 with TRBJ1-4; TRBD1 agrees at 9 bases. Germline loops: CDR1 SGHAT, CDR2 FQNNGV. CDR3 length equals 18 residues. J was trimmed by 10 bases and V by 5 bases; bases with no gene match: 20. The CDR3: CASSPTSSQRTGEGKLFF. The CDR3 DNA is TGTGCCAGCAGCCCCACATCTAGTCAAAGGACAGGGGAGGGAAAACTGTTTTTT.

CDR3 loop: CASRMDRINEKLFF. The CDR3 region has the DNA TGTGCCAGCAGAATGGACAGGATTAATGAAAAACTGTTTTTT. J is TRBJ1-4 and V is TRBV28, with 7 bases aligning to TRBD1. Unmatched junction bases numbered 5, after V lost 6 bases and J lost 4 bases. Germline-derived CDR1 and CDR2 are MDHEN and SYDVKM. CDR3 length equals 14 residues.

This clone appeared once. Germline and junction disagree at one end, which may indicate a read error. V and J are TRBV2 and TRBJ2-7; a weak D match, TRBD2 (6 bases). CDR1 and CDR2 from the germline V gene are SNHLY and FYNNEI. This CDR3 has 12 residues. The CDR3 coding sequence is TGTGCCAGGGCTCGGGAGCCCTATGAGCGGTACTTC. Protein product: CARAREPYERYF.

The chain is built from TRBV6-1 and TRBJ2-7; the match to TRBD1 covers 8 bases. This CDR3 has 14 residues. The ends lost 6 bases at V and 4 bases at J; junction bases unmatched: 8. Germline V gene lookup returns CDR1 MNHNS and CDR2 SASEGT. CDR3 loop: CASSRDRISYEQYF. The DNA of the CDR3 is TGTGCCAGCAGCCGGGACAGGATCTCTTACGAGCAGTACTTC.

The chain is built from TRBV7-3 and TRBJ1-1; D may be TRBD1 (6 bases). Germline V gene lookup returns CDR1 SGHTA and CDR2 FQGTGA. The germline V and J ends were trimmed by 5 bases and 4 bases, with 17 bases remaining between them. The CDR3 covers 15 residues. This chain's CDR3 is CASSPRTGGGTEAFF. The CDR3 coding sequence is TGTGCCAGCAGCCCACGTACTGGAGGGGGCACTGAAGCTTTCTTT.

The rearrangement joins TRBV7-9 to TRBJ2-1; D not certain. In germline, CDR1 is SEHNR, CDR2 FQNEAQ (reference sequence). With 2 bases removed from V and 6 bases from J, the gap between germline ends came to 11 bases. The CDR3 runs 14 residues. CDR3 DNA: TGTGCCAGCAGCTTAAATCTGGGGTTCAATGAGCAGTTCTTC. It yields the protein CASSLNLGFNEQFF.

V is TRBV15 and J is TRBJ1-1; D gene uncertain. Trimming took 1 base from V and 8 from J, leaving 11 bases between them. Germline V gene lookup returns CDR1 LNHNV and CDR2 YYDKDF (reference sequence). The CDR3 is 13 residues long. For the CDR3, the DNA is TGTGCCACCAGCAGAGTAGGTCCATCGGAAGCTTTCTTT. Encoded protein: CATSRVGPSEAFF.

This sequence joins TRBV14 and TRBJ2-3; 10 bases match TRBD1. The V gene end was trimmed by 4 bases and the J gene end by 5 bases; junction bases not matched to a gene: 18. The CDR3 loop spans 19 amino acids. The V gene's germline CDR1 is SGHDN and CDR2 FVKESK. The DNA for the CDR3 is TGTGCCAGCAGCCCACTCGGACAGGGGGTACACCGCTCGGGAGATACGCAGTATTTT. Amino acids: CASSPLGQGVHRSGDTQYF.